A single sample is the source of the 7 T cell receptor beta chains below, sequenced in a study of somatic mutations in cytotoxic T cells in rheumatoid arthritis. This table comes from immunoSEQ multiplex PCR, and its TCRdb copy is limited to in-frame clones, with some not included. The table records about 19,000 clones, around four fifths of them present only once. Sequencing was done on a sample of CD8+ T cells sorted from blood. The receptors come from an adult with rheumatoid arthritis.

V is TRBV14 and J is TRBJ1-2; possibly TRBD1 for D (6 bases). Germline V gene data show CDR1 as SGHDN and CDR2 as FVKESK. Trimming left V 3 bases short and J 4 bases short, with 15 bases between. CDR3 size: 15 residues. The CDR3 nucleotides read TGTGCCAGCAGCCAGAGCAGGACAGCCGCCTATGGCTACACCTTC. Amino acids: CASSQSRTAAYGYTF.

The chain links TRBV9 to TRBJ2-3; 10 bases align to TRBD2. The CDR3 runs to 15 residues. CDR1 and CDR2 (germline): SGDLS, YYNGEE. V shed 6 bases, J shed 2 bases, and the junction held 6 bases outside the gene matches. CDR3 loop: CASKEGTSDTDTQYF. Here the CDR3 DNA reads TGTGCCAGCAAGGAAGGGACTAGCGACACAGATACGCAGTATTTT.

This chain uses TRBV7-2 with TRBJ2-3, with D unresolved. The CDR3 extends over 13 amino acids. With 4 bases removed from V and 4 bases from J, the gap between germline ends came to 9 bases. Germline loops: CDR1 SGHTA, CDR2 FQGNSA. For the CDR3, the DNA is TGTGCCAGCAGCTCGGCCCCGCCAGATACGCAGTATTTT. Its translation: CASSSAPPDTQYF. Together with reference TRBV7-2 and TRBJ2-3, the CDR3 gives the full variable domain: GAGVSQSPSNKVTEKGKDVELRCDPISGHTALYWYRQSLGQGLEFLIYFQGNSAPDKSGLPSDRFSAERTGGSVSTLTIQRTQQEDSAVYLCASSSAPPDTQYFGPGTRLTVL.

The chain joins TRBV5-3 to TRBJ1-4; 7 bases map to TRBD1. TRBV5-3 is flagged as an ORF with uncertain function. V lost 4 bases to trimming and J lost 10 bases; unmatched junction nucleotides: 7. The CDR3 spans 13 residues. In DNA form, the CDR3 reads TGTGCCAGAAGCCTGGACAGGCGCCGAAAACTGTTTTTT. Translation: CARSLDRRRKLFF.

The V and J genes are TRBV18 and TRBJ2-1; D is perhaps TRBD2 (6 bases). The ends were cut back, 7 bases at V and 9 bases at J, with 10 bases in the middle. Germline lookup yields CDR1 KGHSH and CDR2 LQKENI. The CDR3 contains 11 residues. For the CDR3, the DNA is TGTGCCAGCTTCACCGGGGGTGAGCAGTTCTTC. Translation gives CASFTGGEQFF.

The gene calls are TRBV11-2 and TRBJ2-3; 8 bases fit TRBD2. Germline V CDR1 and CDR2: SGHAT, FQNNGV. The length of the CDR3 is 18 residues. Trimming cost V 0 bases and J 2 bases; bases outside gene matches: 10. CDR3 amino acids: CASSLDQGGRPLTDTQYF. CDR3 in DNA: TGTGCCAGCAGCTTAGATCAAGGCGGGAGGCCTCTCACAGATACGCAGTATTTT. Using reference TRBV11-2 and TRBJ2-3 for the parts outside the CDR3, the full variable domain is EAGVAQSPRYKIIEKRQSVAFWCNPISGHATLYWYQQILGQGPKLLIQFQNNGVVDDSQLPKDRFSAERLKGVDSTLKIQPAKLEDSAVYLCASSLDQGGRPLTDTQYFGPGTRLTVL.

The chain is built from TRBV9 and TRBJ1-6; D is undetermined. Germline V gives CDR1 SGDLS, CDR2 YYNGEE. This CDR3 comprises 16 residues. Trimming pared 0 bases from V and 0 bases from J, leaving 7 bases between. As DNA, the CDR3 is TGTGCCAGCAGCGTAGATAAAAACTCCTATAATTCACCCCTCCACTTT. Residues: CASSVDKNSYNSPLHF.